Sequencing of this T cell receptor (beta chain) was carried out in a study of cytomegalovirus exposure and HLA in healthy donors. Generated by immunoSEQ multiplex PCR, the TCRdb table keeps only in-frame clones and is missing some. The sample consists of about 110,000 clones, about 85% of them appearing once. These donors were members of the approximately 110-subject validation cohort, a group separate from the approximately 680-subject first cohort. The CDR3 has 13 amino acids. Germline lookup yields CDR1 KGHSH and CDR2 LQKENI. The V end lost 3 bases, the J end lost 4 bases, and 9 bases lay between the germline ends. As concerns this clone: Its cognate antigen is unknown.

Study-wide results and limits: In a later analysis, first-cohort TCR clusters were found to tend to co-occur in the roughly 120 validation repertoires. The classifier was said to identify cytomegalovirus status with high specificity and sensitivity.

The chain uses TRBV18 and TRBJ1-1; D is unresolved. This receptor was taken from a woman between 18 and 30 years old in good health and CMV-seropositive. The material sequenced was PBMCs. The CDR3 protein is CASSPAAGTEAFF. CDR3 coding DNA: TGTGCCAGCTCACCGGCGGCGGGCACTGAAGCTTTCTTT.